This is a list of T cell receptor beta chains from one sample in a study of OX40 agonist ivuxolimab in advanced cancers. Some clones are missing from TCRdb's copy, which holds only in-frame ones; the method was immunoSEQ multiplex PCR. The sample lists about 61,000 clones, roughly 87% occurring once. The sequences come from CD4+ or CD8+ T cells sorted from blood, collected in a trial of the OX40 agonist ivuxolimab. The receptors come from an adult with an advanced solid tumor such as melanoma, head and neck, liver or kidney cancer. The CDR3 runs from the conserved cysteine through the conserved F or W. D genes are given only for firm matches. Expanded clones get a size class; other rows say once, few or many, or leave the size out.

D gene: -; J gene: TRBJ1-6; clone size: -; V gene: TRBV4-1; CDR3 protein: CASSQESWGVNSPLHF; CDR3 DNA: TGCGCCAGCAGCCAAGAATCGTGGGGGGTTAATTCACCCCTCCACTTT
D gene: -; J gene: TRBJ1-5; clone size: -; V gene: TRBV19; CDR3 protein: CASSMQADQPQHF; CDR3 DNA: TGTGCCAGTAGTATGCAGGCGGATCAGCCCCAGCATTTT
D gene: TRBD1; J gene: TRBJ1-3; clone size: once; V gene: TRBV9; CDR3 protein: CASSAGQPGNTIYF; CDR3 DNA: TGTGCCAGCAGCGCGGGACAGCCGGGAAACACCATATATTTT
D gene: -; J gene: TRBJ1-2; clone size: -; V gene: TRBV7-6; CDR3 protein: CASSLGTGEGYTF; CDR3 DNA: TGTGCCAGCAGCCTCGGTACCGGGGAAGGCTACACCTTC
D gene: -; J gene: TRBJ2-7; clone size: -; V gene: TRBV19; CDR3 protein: CASTSVGGVQYF; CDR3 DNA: TGTGCCAGTACTTCCGTTGGAGGGGTGCAGTACTTC
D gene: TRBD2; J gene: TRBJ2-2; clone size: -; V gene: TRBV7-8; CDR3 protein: CASSLGTAGGLVGELFF; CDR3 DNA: TGTGCCAGCAGCTTAGGGACAGCGGGGGGGCTGGTCGGGGAGCTGTTTTTT
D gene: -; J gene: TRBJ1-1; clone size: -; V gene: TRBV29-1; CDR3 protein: CSALMSRGTEAFF; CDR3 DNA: TGCAGCGCGTTGATGTCCAGGGGCACTGAAGCTTTCTTT
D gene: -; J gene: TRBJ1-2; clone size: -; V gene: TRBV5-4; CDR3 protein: CASSDGLRAYGYTF; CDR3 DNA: TGTGCCAGCAGCGACGGATTAAGAGCCTATGGCTACACCTTC
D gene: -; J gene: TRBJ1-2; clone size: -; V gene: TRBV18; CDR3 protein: CASSADSAYGYTF; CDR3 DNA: TGTGCCAGCTCGGCCGACAGCGCCTATGGCTACACCTTC
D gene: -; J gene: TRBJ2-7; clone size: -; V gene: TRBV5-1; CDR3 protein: CASSLEGVEQYF; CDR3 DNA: TGCGCCAGCAGCTTGGAGGGGGTAGAGCAGTACTTC
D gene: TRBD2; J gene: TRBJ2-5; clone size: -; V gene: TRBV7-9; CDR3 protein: CASSLGSGGPGGTQYF; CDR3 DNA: TGTGCCAGCAGCTTGGGTAGCGGGGGGCCCGGGGGAACCCAGTACTTC
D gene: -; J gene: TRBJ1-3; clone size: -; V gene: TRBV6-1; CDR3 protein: CASSEALPGHTGNTIYF; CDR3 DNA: TGTGCCAGCAGTGAAGCTCTCCCGGGCCACACTGGAAACACCATATATTTT
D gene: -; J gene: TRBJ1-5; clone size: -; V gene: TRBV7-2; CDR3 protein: CASSLGIGAHQPQHF; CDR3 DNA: TGTGCCAGCAGCTTAGGTATTGGGGCACATCAGCCCCAGCATTTT
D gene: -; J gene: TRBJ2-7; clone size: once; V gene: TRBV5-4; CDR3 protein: CASSLSGGWGIEDEQYF; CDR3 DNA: TGTGCCAGCAGCTTGAGTGGAGGGTGGGGTATCGAGGACGAGCAGTACTTC
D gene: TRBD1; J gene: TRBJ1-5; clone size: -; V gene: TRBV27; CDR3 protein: CASRSGTGDNQPQHF; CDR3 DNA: TGTGCCAGCAGAAGTGGGACAGGGGACAATCAGCCCCAGCATTTT
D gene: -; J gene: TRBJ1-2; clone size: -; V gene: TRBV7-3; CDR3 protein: CASSPNRQHGYTF; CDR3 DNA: TGTGCCAGCAGCCCCAACCGGCAACATGGCTACACCTTC
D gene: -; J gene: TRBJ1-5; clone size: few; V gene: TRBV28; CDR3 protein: CASSPLRGADQPQHF; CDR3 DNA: TGTGCCAGCAGTCCCCTTAGGGGGGCTGATCAGCCCCAGCATTTT
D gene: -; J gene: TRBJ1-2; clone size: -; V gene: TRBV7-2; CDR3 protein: CASSLVSGGESYGYTF; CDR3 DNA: TGTGCCAGCAGCTTAGTCAGTGGGGGGGAGAGCTATGGCTACACCTTC
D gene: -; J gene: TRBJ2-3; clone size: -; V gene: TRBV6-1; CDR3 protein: CASSEAGGTDTQYF; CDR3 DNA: TGTGCCAGCAGTGAAGCGGGGGGCACAGATACGCAGTATTTT
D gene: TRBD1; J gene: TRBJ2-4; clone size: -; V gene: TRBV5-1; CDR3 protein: CASSRGQGLAIQYF; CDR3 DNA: TGCGCCAGCAGCCGGGGACAGGGCTTGGCCATTCAGTACTTC
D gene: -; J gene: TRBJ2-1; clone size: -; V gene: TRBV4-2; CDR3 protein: CASSRGGGGFYNEQFF; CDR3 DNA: TGTGCCAGCAGCCGGGGAGGAGGGGGGTTCTACAATGAGCAGTTCTTC
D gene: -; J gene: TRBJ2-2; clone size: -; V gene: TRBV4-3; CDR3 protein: CASSQEQGTNTGELFF; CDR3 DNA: TGCGCCAGCAGCCAAGAGCAGGGAACAAACACCGGGGAGCTGTTTTTT
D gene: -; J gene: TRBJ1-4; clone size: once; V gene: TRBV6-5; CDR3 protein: CASKGVGLGRLFF; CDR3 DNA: TGTGCCAGCAAGGGCGTGGGACTGGGGCGACTGTTTTTT
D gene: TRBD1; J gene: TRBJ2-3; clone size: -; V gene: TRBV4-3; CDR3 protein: CASSRGQGETDTQYF; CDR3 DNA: TGCGCCAGCAGCCGAGGACAGGGTGAAACAGATACGCAGTATTTT
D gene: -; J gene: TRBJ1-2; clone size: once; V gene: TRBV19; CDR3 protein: CASSLGLQFNYGYTF; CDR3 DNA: TGTGCCAGTAGCCTAGGTTTACAATTCAACTATGGCTACACCTTC
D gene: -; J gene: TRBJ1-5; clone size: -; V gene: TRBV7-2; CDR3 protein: CASSFEGGGWQPQHF; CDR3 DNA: TGTGCCAGCAGCTTTGAGGGGGGAGGCTGGCAGCCCCAGCATTTT
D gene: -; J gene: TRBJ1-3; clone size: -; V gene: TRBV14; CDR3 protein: CASSQRTGTIYF; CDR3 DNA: TGTGCCAGCAGCCAACGCACGGGAACCATATATTTT
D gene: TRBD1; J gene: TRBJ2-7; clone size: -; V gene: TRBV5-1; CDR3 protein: CASSLFSGTGVSYEQYF; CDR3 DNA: TGCGCCAGCAGCCTATTCTCGGGGACAGGGGTTTCTTACGAGCAGTACTTC
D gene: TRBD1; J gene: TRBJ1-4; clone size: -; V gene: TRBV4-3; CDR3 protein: CASSQEGQGNEKLFF; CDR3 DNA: TGCGCCAGCAGCCAAGAGGGACAGGGAAATGAAAAACTGTTTTTT
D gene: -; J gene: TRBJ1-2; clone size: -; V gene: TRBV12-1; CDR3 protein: CASSQVVEGFNYGYTF; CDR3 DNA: TGTGCCAGCAGCCAAGTAGTGGAGGGATTTAACTATGGCTACACCTTC
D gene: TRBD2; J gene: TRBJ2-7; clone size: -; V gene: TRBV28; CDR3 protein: CASSRTSGGFRIEQYF; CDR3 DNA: TGTGCCAGCAGTAGGACTAGCGGGGGGTTCCGTATAGAGCAGTACTTC
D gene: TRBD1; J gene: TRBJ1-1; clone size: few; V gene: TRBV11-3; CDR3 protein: CASSLGDRGTFF; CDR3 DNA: TGTGCCAGCAGCTTAGGGGACAGGGGAACTTTCTTT
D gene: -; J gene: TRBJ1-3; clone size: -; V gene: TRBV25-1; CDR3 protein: CASSDLTGGDTIYF; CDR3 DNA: TGTGCCAGCAGTGACTTGACAGGCGGGGACACCATATATTTT
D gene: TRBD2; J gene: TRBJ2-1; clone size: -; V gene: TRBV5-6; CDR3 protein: CASRLDVWGLANEQFF; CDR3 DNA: TGTGCCAGCAGACTTGACGTGTGGGGACTAGCTAATGAGCAGTTCTTC
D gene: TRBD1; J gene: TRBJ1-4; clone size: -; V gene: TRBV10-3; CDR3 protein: CAIRDGTGDEKLFF; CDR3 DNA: TGTGCCATCAGGGACGGGACAGGGGATGAAAAACTGTTTTTT
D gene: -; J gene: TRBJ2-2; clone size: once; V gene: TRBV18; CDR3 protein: CASSPEGTGELFF; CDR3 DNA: TGTGCCAGCTCACCAGAAGGCACCGGGGAGCTGTTTTTT
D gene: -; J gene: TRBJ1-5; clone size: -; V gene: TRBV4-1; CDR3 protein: CASSQDLAPYQPQHF; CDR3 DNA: TGCGCCAGCAGCCAAGATCTCGCTCCTTATCAGCCCCAGCATTTT
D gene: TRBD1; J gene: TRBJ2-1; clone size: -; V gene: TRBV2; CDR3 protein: CASTALGQGANEQFF; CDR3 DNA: TGTGCCAGCACTGCGTTGGGGCAGGGGGCGAATGAGCAGTTCTTC
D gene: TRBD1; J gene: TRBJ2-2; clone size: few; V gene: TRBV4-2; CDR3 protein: CASSVPGGDGELFF; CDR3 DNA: TGTGCCAGCAGCGTCCCAGGGGGCGACGGGGAGCTGTTTTTT
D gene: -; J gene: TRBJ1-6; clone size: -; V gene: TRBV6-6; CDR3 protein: CASSYGEGANNSPLHF; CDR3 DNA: TGTGCCAGCAGTTACGGGGAGGGTGCTAATAATTCACCCCTCCACTTT
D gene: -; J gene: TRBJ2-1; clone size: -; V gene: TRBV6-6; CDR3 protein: CASTAVDEQFF; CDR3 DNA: TGTGCCAGCACCGCGGTAGATGAGCAGTTCTTC
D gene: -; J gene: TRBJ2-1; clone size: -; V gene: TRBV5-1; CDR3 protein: CASSYPRAGADNEQFF; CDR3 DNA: TGCGCCAGCAGCTACCCCCGGGCAGGGGCGGACAATGAGCAGTTCTTC
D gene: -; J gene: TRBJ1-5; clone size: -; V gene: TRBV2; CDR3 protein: CASRDTFIQPQHF; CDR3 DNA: TGTGCCAGCAGGGATACCTTCATTCAGCCCCAGCATTTT
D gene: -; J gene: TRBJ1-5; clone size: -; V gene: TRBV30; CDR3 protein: CAWNGGLSNQPQHF; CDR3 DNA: TGTGCCTGGAACGGGGGTTTGAGCAATCAGCCCCAGCATTTT
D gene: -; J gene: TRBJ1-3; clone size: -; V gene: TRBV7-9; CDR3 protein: CASSLAQGSPVKNF; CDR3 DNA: TGTGCCAGCAGCTTGGCACAGGGATCTCCGGTAAAGAATTTT
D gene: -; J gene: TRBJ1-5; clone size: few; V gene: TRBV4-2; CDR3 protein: CASSQEARVGQPQHF; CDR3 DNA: TGTGCCAGCAGCCAAGAAGCCAGGGTAGGTCAGCCCCAGCATTTT
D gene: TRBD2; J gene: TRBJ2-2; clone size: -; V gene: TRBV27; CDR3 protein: CASSRLLAGDPSGAGELFF; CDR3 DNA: TGTGCCAGCAGTCGCCTACTAGCGGGGGACCCTTCGGGGGCCGGGGAGCTGTTTTTT
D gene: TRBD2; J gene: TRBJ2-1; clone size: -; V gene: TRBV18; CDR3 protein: CASSPRSGAYNEQFF; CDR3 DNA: TGTGCCAGCTCACCACGGAGCGGGGCCTACAATGAGCAGTTCTTC
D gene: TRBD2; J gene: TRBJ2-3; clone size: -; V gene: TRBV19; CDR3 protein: CASSIRAGRGADTQYF; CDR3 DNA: TGTGCCAGTAGTATTAGGGCCGGCCGGGGGGCAGATACGCAGTATTTT
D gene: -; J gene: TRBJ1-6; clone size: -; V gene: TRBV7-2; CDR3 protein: CASSSNRVGGSPLHF; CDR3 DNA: TGTGCCAGCAGCTCGAACAGGGTAGGGGGTTCACCCCTCCACTTT
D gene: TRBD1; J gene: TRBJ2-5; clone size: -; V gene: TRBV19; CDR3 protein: CASSLDRGQETQYF; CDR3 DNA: TGTGCCAGTAGTCTCGACAGGGGACAAGAGACCCAGTACTTC
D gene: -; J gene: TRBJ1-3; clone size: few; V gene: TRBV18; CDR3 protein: CASSPPPRSRGNTIYF; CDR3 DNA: TGTGCCAGCTCACCACCGCCCCGGTCGAGGGGAAACACCATATATTTT
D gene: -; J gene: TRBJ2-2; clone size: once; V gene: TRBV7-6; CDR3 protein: CASSLTLSAGELFF; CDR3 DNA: TGTGCCAGCAGCCTCACCCTATCGGCCGGGGAGCTGTTTTTT
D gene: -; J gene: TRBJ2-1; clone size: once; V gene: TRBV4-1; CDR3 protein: CASSQDKWQGTYNEQFF; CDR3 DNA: TGCGCCAGCAGCCAAGATAAATGGCAGGGGACCTACAATGAGCAGTTCTTC